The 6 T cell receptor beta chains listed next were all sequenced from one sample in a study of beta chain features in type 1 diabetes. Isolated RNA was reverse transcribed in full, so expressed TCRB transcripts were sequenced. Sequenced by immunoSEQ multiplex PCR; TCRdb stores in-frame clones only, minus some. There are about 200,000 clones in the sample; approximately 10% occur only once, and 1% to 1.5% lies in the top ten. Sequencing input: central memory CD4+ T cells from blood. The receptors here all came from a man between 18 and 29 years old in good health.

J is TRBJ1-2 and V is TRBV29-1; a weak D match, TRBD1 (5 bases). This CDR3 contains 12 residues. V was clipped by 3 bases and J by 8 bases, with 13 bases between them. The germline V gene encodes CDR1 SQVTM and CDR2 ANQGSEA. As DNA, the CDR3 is TGCAGCGTTGAGCAGGGCTCGATCGGCTACACCTTC. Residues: CSVEQGSIGYTF. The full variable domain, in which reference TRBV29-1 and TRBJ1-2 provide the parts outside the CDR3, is SAVISQKPSRDICQRGTSLTIQCQVDSQVTMMFWYRQQPGQSLTLIATANQGSEATYESGFVIDKFPISRPNLTFSTLTVSNMSPEDSSIYLCSVEQGSIGYTFGSGTRLTVV.

CDR3 DNA: TGTGCCAGCAGTTTAACGACACATAACACCGGGGAGCTGTTTTTT. It translates to CASSLTTHNTGELFF. The rearrangement uses TRBV27 and TRBJ2-2; D not resolved. V lost 2 bases, J lost 2 bases, and 9 bases lay in between. The CDR3 spans 15 residues. In germline, CDR1 is MNHEY, CDR2 SMNVEV (reference sequence).

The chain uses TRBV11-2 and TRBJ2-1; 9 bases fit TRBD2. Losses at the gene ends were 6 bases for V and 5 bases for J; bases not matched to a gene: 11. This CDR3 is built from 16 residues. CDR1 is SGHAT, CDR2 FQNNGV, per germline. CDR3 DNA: TGTGCCAGCAGGAGATTAGCGGGAGTAACGGACAATGAGCAGTTCTTC. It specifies CASRRLAGVTDNEQFF. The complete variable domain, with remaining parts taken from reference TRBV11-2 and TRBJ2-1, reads EAGVAQSPRYKIIEKRQSVAFWCNPISGHATLYWYQQILGQGPKLLIQFQNNGVVDDSQLPKDRFSAERLKGVDSTLKIQPAKLEDSAVYLCASRRLAGVTDNEQFFGPGTRLTVL.

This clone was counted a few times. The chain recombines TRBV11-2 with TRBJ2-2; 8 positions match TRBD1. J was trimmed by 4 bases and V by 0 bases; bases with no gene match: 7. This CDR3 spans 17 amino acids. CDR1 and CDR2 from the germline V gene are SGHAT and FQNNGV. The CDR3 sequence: CASSLDLDRVTTGELFF. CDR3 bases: TGTGCCAGCAGCTTAGATTTGGACAGGGTGACCACCGGGGAGCTGTTTTTT.

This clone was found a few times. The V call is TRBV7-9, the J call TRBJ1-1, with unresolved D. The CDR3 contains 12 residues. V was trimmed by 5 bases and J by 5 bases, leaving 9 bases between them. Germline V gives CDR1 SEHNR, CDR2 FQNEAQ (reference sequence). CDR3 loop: CASSRGGTEAFF. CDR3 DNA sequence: TGTGCCAGCAGCCGTGGTGGGACTGAAGCTTTCTTT.

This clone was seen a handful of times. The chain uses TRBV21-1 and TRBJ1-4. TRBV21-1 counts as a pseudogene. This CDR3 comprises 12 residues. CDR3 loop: CASAGANEKLFF. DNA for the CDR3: TGTGCCAGCGCGGGCGCTAATGAAAAACTGTTTTTT.